The T cell receptor (beta chain) described here comes from a study of T cells after yellow fever vaccination. The CDR3 length is 14 residues. From germline, CDR1 is GTSNPN and CDR2 SVGIG (reference sequence). V lost 0 bases and J 1 base, leaving 9 bases between the germline ends. TCRdb used MiXCR to reprocess the 5' RACE reads, holding one entry per CDR3 protein. Of 500,000 to 650,000 distinct CDR3 sequences listed, about 14% are singletons. This rearrangement joins TRBV30 to TRBJ1-1, with D uncertain. The source of this sequence is a man aged 25-45 years who received the YFV17D yellow fever vaccine. The specimen comprised PBMCs, sampled on the day of the yellow fever booster vaccination. In nucleotides, the CDR3 is TGTGCCTGGAGTGTAGGACTCCCGAACACTGAAGCTTTCTTT. Protein sequence: CAWSVGLPNTEAFF.